This T cell receptor beta chain was documented in a study of blood T cell repertoires in COVID-19. About the study: Acute-phase and convalescent COVID-19 samples originated in the United States, Italy and Spain. The analysed material was cDNA or gDNA that came from T cells, B-cell-depleted T cells, or PBMCs.

In the original processing: Researchers report that nucleated cell counts were estimated from reference gene primer amplification. Here immunoSEQ multiplex PCR was the method, and the copy in TCRdb shows in-frame clones only, minus some. V and J calls plus clone size are reproduced from that table; the DNA served to infer D and trimming. The repertoire holds under 550,000 clones, with roughly 90% as singletons. Germline V gene sequence: CDR1 WNHNN, CDR2 SYGVQD (reference sequence). The ends were cut back, 1 base at V and 2 bases at J, with 12 bases in the middle. The CDR3 length is 15 residues. Recruited during active infection, patients (from Seattle) were subsequently followed longitudinally.

J is TRBJ2-7 and V is TRBV10-1, with D hard to call. What was sequenced was peripheral blood. The source of this sequence is a man aged 18 to 29 with COVID-19, enrolled during active disease. CDR3 loop: CASSELHTMTYEQYF. The CDR3, as DNA: TGCGCCAGCAGTGAGTTACACACCATGACCTACGAGCAGTACTTC.